One sample yielded the 9 T cell receptor beta chains listed below, sequenced in a study of memory CD8 T cells in hepatitis C reinfection. TCRdb's table, derived via immunoSEQ multiplex PCR, lists solely in-frame clones and lacks some. The sample consists of tens of thousands of clones, roughly 91% of them appearing once. Indicated time point: pre-reinfection, 55 to 20 weeks before reinfection detection. No in vitro expansion preceded TCR sequencing of the sorted cells. The sample taken for sequencing was naive CD8+ T cells sorted from blood. The receptor set was obtained from a man aged 18-30 years with hepatitis C virus infection.

The rearrangement joins TRBV7-9 to TRBJ1-1; D unclear. Germline values: CDR1 SEHNR, CDR2 FQNEAQ (reference sequence). This CDR3 spans 14 amino acids. V shed 5 bases and J shed 4 bases, with 14 bases lying between them. The CDR3 protein is CASSLPSSSTEAFF. The CDR3 DNA sequence: TGTGCCAGCAGCCTCCCTTCGTCGAGCACTGAAGCTTTCTTT.

The J gene is TRBJ1-2, the V gene TRBV7-9; 9 bases align to TRBD1. The V gene's germline CDR1 is SEHNR and CDR2 FQNEAQ (reference sequence). This CDR3 comprises 13 residues. The trim removed 5 bases at V and 4 bases at J, leaving 2 bases unmatched. The CDR3 protein is CASSPTGGYGYTF. CDR3 sequence (DNA): TGTGCCAGCAGCCCGACAGGGGGCTATGGCTACACCTTC.

This clone came up a few times. The chain couples TRBV19 to TRBJ1-5; no firm D call. The ends were cut back, 3 bases at V and 3 bases at J, with 9 bases in the middle. Germline V gene data show CDR1 as LNHDA and CDR2 as SQIVND (reference sequence). The CDR3 sequence is 14 residues long. In DNA, the CDR3 is TGTGCCAGTAGTATTAAACTGAACAATCAGCCCCAGCATTTT. As protein: CASSIKLNNQPQHF.

The chain employs TRBV2 and TRBJ2-5; 10 positions match TRBD2. The DNA matches TRBJ2-7 better at its end, which makes the J call doubtful. The CDR3 loop spans 16 amino acids. Germline V lookup: CDR1 SNHLY, CDR2 FYNNEI. CDR3 sequence: CASSARLAGRSYEQYF. In DNA form, the CDR3 reads TGTGCCAGCAGTGCCCGACTAGCGGGTCGCTCCTACGAGCAGTACTTC.

The CDR3 loop is CASSLTGTGLQEKLFF. The CDR3 DNA follows: TGTGCCAGCAGCTTAACCGGGACAGGGTTACAGGAAAAACTGTTTTTT. V gene TRBV11-2 combines with J gene TRBJ1-4; 9 bases match TRBD1. The CDR3 is 16 amino acids. Germline CDR1 reads SGHAT; CDR2 reads FQNNGV. V dropped 2 bases and J dropped 8; count of bases not matched to a gene: 9.

This clone was detected once. The CDR3 region is CASSVGLAGDWTDTQYF. The CDR3 DNA follows: TGTGCCAGCAGTGTGGGACTAGCGGGAGATTGGACAGATACGCAGTATTTT. The chain has TRBV28 and TRBJ2-3; 14 bases match TRBD2. Germline-derived CDR1 and CDR2 are MDHEN and SYDVKM. V dropped 5 bases and J dropped 3; count of bases not matched to a gene: 7. The CDR3 has 17 amino acids.

The chain uses TRBV6-6 and TRBJ1-1, with D perhaps TRBD1 (5 bases). This CDR3 is built from 13 residues. The germline V and J ends were trimmed by 0 bases and 8 bases, with 10 bases remaining between them. CDR1 and CDR2 (germline): MNHNY, SVGAGI (reference sequence). CDR3: CASSYSSRAEAFF. The CDR3 DNA reads TGTGCCAGCAGTTACTCGTCCAGGGCAGAAGCTTTCTTT.

This chain links TRBV27 with TRBJ1-2, with D perhaps TRBD1 (5 bases). The CDR3 runs 16 residues. The germline gives CDR1 MNHEY, CDR2 SMNVEV (reference sequence). V was shortened by 5 bases and J by 6 bases, with 22 bases between the two germline ends. The CDR3 sequence is CASSPSTLDIWDGYTF. The DNA for the CDR3 is TGTGCCAGCAGTCCCAGCACCCTGGACATCTGGGATGGCTACACCTTC.

The CDR3 nucleotides are TGCAGCGTTCGTACAGGGCCGGTGAATGAGCAGTTCTTC. Residues: CSVRTGPVNEQFF. The gene calls are TRBV29-1 and TRBJ2-1; possibly TRBD1 for D (6 bases). V was shortened by 5 bases and J by 7 bases, with 15 bases between the two germline ends. The CDR3 has 13 residues. In germline, CDR1 is SQVTM, CDR2 ANQGSEA.